This is a list of T cell receptor beta chains from one sample in a study of cytomegalovirus exposure and HLA in healthy donors. Clones were sequenced by immunoSEQ multiplex PCR, and TCRdb holds only the in-frame ones, with some missing. The sample carries approximately 260,000 clones, approximately 84% recorded once. Sequencing used PBMCs. These receptors were collected from a woman aged 40 to 50 in good health and CMV-seropositive. Both conserved end residues are part of each CDR3. Fields, in order: clone size, V gene, D gene, J gene, CDR3 DNA, CDR3 protein. The D gene is left open where the match is weak. Clone size appears in some rows only: once, few, many, or a class for an expanded clone.

-	TRBV27	-	TRBJ2-7	TGTGCCAGCAGTCCTCGTTCAGCGGGCTACGAGCAGTACTTC	CASSPRSAGYEQYF
-	TRBV10-3	TRBD2	TRBJ2-7	TGTGCCATCAGTGCCGGGACTAGCCCGTCCGAGCAGTACTTC	CAISAGTSPSEQYF
-	TRBV5-1	-	TRBJ1-2	TGCGCCAGCAAAGCAGGGTTTGAAAACTATGGCTACACCTTC	CASKAGFENYGYTF
-	TRBV6-1	-	TRBJ1-6	TGTGCCAGCAGTGTACCGGTCTCACCCCTCCACTTT	CASSVPVSPLHF
-	TRBV19	-	TRBJ1-2	TGTGCCAGTAGTATAGGGGCACAGGGTTACTATGGCTACACCTTC	CASSIGAQGYYGYTF
-	TRBV5-1	TRBD1	TRBJ1-2	TGCGCCAGCAGCTTGTCGGACAGGGATGTAGGCGGCTACACCTTC	CASSLSDRDVGGYTF
-	TRBV10-3	TRBD2	TRBJ2-1	TGTGCCATCAGTGAGGGCAGCGGGAGAAGGAATGAGCAGTTCTTC	CAISEGSGRRNEQFF
-	TRBV2	-	TRBJ1-2	TGTGCCAGCAGTGACCAGGGGAACTATGGCTACACCTTC	CASSDQGNYGYTF
-	TRBV4-3	TRBD1	TRBJ2-1	TGCGCCAGCAGCCAAGATGGAGGGACAGGAAGCTACAATGAGCAGTTCTTC	CASSQDGGTGSYNEQFF
-	TRBV18	TRBD2	TRBJ2-7	TGTGCCAGCTCACGACTAGCGGGAGATCGGGAGCAGTACTTC	CASSRLAGDREQYF
-	TRBV10-3	TRBD2	TRBJ2-3	TGTGCCTTACCCGGGCTGCTAGCGGGAGGGGGTTCGGTGGGTACGCAGTATTTT	CALPGLLAGGGSVGTQYF
-	TRBV6-1	-	TRBJ1-2	TGTGCCAGCAGCTCCCTGGACAGATCTAACTATGGCTACACCTTC	CASSSLDRSNYGYTF
-	TRBV6-1	TRBD2	TRBJ2-1	TGTGCCAGCAGAGTACAGCGGGGGGGAACGAATGAGCAGTTCTTC	CASRVQRGGTNEQFF
-	TRBV27	-	TRBJ2-2	TGTGCCAGCAGTCCCGACAGAAACGCGAACACCGGGGAGCTGTTTTTT	CASSPDRNANTGELFF
-	TRBV7-2	TRBD1	TRBJ2-2	TGTGCCAGCAGCACGCGGGACAGGGGATCCACCGGGGAGCTGTTTTTT	CASSTRDRGSTGELFF
few	TRBV9	-	TRBJ2-3	TGTGCCAGCAGCGTAGGCCCTAGCGGCACAGATACGCAGTATTTT	CASSVGPSGTDTQYF
-	TRBV23-1	-	TRBJ2-1	TGCGCCAGCAGTCAATTAAACGGTACCTACAATGAGCAGTTCTTC	CASSQLNGTYNEQFF
-	TRBV4-1	-	TRBJ1-4	TGCGCCAGCAGCCAAGTACTCAATGAAAAACTGTTTTTT	CASSQVLNEKLFF
-	TRBV28	TRBD2	TRBJ2-7	TGTGCCAGCAGTTCCCTTAGCGGGAGCATTGACGAGCAGTACTTC	CASSSLSGSIDEQYF
-	TRBV10-3	TRBD2	TRBJ2-1	TGTGCCATCGAGGCGGGAGGGCGGAATGAGCAGTTCTTC	CAIEAGGRNEQFF
-	TRBV10-3	-	TRBJ1-2	TGTGCCATCCGGGGAGGTTCAGGGCTAAACTATGGCTACACCTTC	CAIRGGSGLNYGYTF
-	TRBV6-5	-	TRBJ2-5	TGTGCCAGCAGTTACTCGAATAGCCCCGGGGGAGAGACCCAGTACTTC	CASSYSNSPGGETQYF
-	TRBV19	TRBD1	TRBJ2-7	TGTGCCAGTAGTAATACCGGGACAGGGACCGAGCAGTACTTC	CASSNTGTGTEQYF
-	TRBV5-6	TRBD1	TRBJ2-7	TGTGCCAGCAGCTCTTGGACAGGGGCCTACGAGCAGTACTTC	CASSSWTGAYEQYF
-	TRBV4-3	-	TRBJ1-2	TGCGCCAGCAGCCAAGATTGGCCAGGGATTAACTATGGCTACACCTTC	CASSQDWPGINYGYTF
-	TRBV30	-	TRBJ1-2	TGTGCCTGGAGTGGGCCTTTCCTTCTCTATGGCTACACCTTC	CAWSGPFLLYGYTF
-	TRBV29-1	TRBD1	TRBJ1-1	TGCAGCGCAGGGGGCGCGGAAGCTTTCTTT	CSAGGAEAFF
-	TRBV5-1	-	TRBJ2-5	TGCGCCAGCAATCTAGGAGGGGAAGAGACCCAGTACTTC	CASNLGGEETQYF
-	TRBV5-1	-	TRBJ2-7	TGCGCCAGCAGCTTGGTTCAGGGGACCAAGGACGAGCAGTACTTC	CASSLVQGTKDEQYF
-	TRBV5-1	TRBD1	TRBJ1-4	TGCGCCAGCAGCCGGCAGGGACAGGGTGAAAAACTGTTTTTT	CASSRQGQGEKLFF
-	TRBV9	TRBD1	TRBJ1-1	TGTGCCAGCAGCCTCCGACAGGGGAACACTGAAGCTTTCTTT	CASSLRQGNTEAFF
-	TRBV5-4	TRBD1	TRBJ1-2	TGTGCCAGCAGCTCTACCGGGACAGGGGGCAGGAGCTACACCTTC	CASSSTGTGGRSYTF
once	TRBV28	-	TRBJ2-3	TGTGCCAGCAGTTTCGGTCCTTCCACAGATACGCAGTATTTT	CASSFGPSTDTQYF
once	TRBV5-6	-	TRBJ1-2	TGTGCCAGCAGCTTGGAATCTAGGTCTTTGGGCTACACCTTC	CASSLESRSLGYTF
-	TRBV7-2	-	TRBJ2-7	TGTGCCAGCAGCGATGGAGGCAGGGGTCCCTACGAGCAGTACTTC	CASSDGGRGPYEQYF
-	TRBV7-2	-	TRBJ2-3	TGTGCCAGCAGCTTTAACATAGGGGGAAGCACAGATACGCAGTATTTT	CASSFNIGGSTDTQYF
once	TRBV30	-	TRBJ2-1	TGTGCCTGGAGTGTGGACACCAATGAGCAGTTCTTC	CAWSVDTNEQFF
-	TRBV7-2	-	TRBJ2-1	TGTGCCAGCAGCTTAGCAGGGAGCGTGAATGAGCAGTTCTTC	CASSLAGSVNEQFF
-	TRBV6-5	TRBD2	TRBJ2-7	TGTGCCAGCAGTATCGGGACTAGCGGGGTTAGGCAGTACTTC	CASSIGTSGVRQYF
-	TRBV28	TRBD1	TRBJ1-1	TGTGCCAGCAAAATCACAGGGGGCGCGGAGAACACTGAAGCTTTCTTT	CASKITGGAENTEAFF
-	TRBV7-6	-	TRBJ1-1	TGTGCCAGCAGCCCTCGCATCCCAGGGAACACTGAAGCTTTCTTT	CASSPRIPGNTEAFF
once	TRBV4-2	-	TRBJ1-5	TGTGCCAGCAGCCAAGCATGGGGCGCAGGGCAGCCCCAGCATTTT	CASSQAWGAGQPQHF
-	TRBV6-1	TRBD2	TRBJ2-4	TGTGCCAGCAGTACTCCTAGCGGGGCTTTAAACATTCAGTACTTC	CASSTPSGALNIQYF
few	TRBV29-1	-	TRBJ2-1	TGCAGCGTTGGTTCGCTACTAGCACTCTACAATGAGCAGTTCTTC	CSVGSLLALYNEQFF
-	TRBV6-1	TRBD2	TRBJ2-7	TGTGCCAGCAGTGAACAGGTGGCGGGAGGACCATACGAGCAGTACTTC	CASSEQVAGGPYEQYF
-	TRBV28	TRBD2	TRBJ2-7	TGTGCCAGCAGTAAGACTAGCGGGAGGTCCCACGAGCAGTACTTC	CASSKTSGRSHEQYF
-	TRBV7-9	-	TRBJ2-4	TGTGCCAGCAGCTTAGGGTTCGGAGCGGGAGCCAAAAACATTCAGTACTTC	CASSLGFGAGAKNIQYF
once	TRBV27	-	TRBJ2-7	TGTGCCAGCAGTTTTGAGGTCTCAAGCCACGAGCAGTACTTC	CASSFEVSSHEQYF
-	TRBV28	TRBD1	TRBJ1-2	TGTGCCAGCAGTTTATCCCCAGGGGGCGGTGGCTACACCTTC	CASSLSPGGGGYTF